These 21 T cell receptor beta chains came from one sample sequenced in a study of blood T cell repertoires in COVID-19. The protocol was immunoSEQ multiplex PCR, while the TCRdb copy is restricted to in-frame clones and leaves out a portion. The sample includes more than 200,000 clones, around nine tenths of them seen just once. The sequencing sample was made of peripheral blood. These receptors were obtained from a man younger than 30 with active or convalescent COVID-19.

The V and J genes are TRBV4-2 and TRBJ1-6, with D unclear. V was clipped by 0 bases and J by 14 bases, with 11 bases between them. The V gene's germline CDR1 is LGHNA and CDR2 YNFKEQ. CDR3 length: 13 residues. DNA of the CDR3: TGTGCCAGCAGCCAAGAAAGTGGCGGGACCCTCCACTTT. This gives the protein CASSQESGGTLHF.

The CDR3 coding sequence is TGCGCCAGCAGCTTACCCGGGACAGGTTTAACCTATGGCTACACCTTC. Its translation: CASSLPGTGLTYGYTF. The V gene is TRBV5-1, the J gene TRBJ1-2; TRBD1 aligns across 8 bases. V lost 2 bases, J lost 4 bases, and 10 bases stayed unmatched. This CDR3 contains 16 residues. Looked up from germline, CDR1 is SGHRS and CDR2 is YFSETQ.

With regard to this clone: This may come from a read error, since a much larger clone is one base off. Other nucleotide sequences from this sample produce the same CDR3. The rearrangement uses TRBV5-1 and TRBJ2-5; TRBD2 matches at 7 bases. The CDR3 sequence is 13 residues long. V lost 0 bases and J lost 4; bases outside the gene matches: 0. Germline V gene sequence: CDR1 SGHRS, CDR2 YFSETQ. CDR3 sequence reads: CASSLGGGETQYF. The CDR3, as DNA: TGCGCCAGCAGCTTGGGCGGGGGAGAGACCCAGTACTTC.

This chain connects TRBV10-2 to TRBJ1-2; TRBD1 might be the D (6 bases). This CDR3 region has 16 residues. V gave up 6 bases and J gave up 6 bases, with 23 bases separating them. CDR1 is WSHSY and CDR2 is SAAADI in the germline V gene. The CDR3 DNA follows: TGCGCCAGCAGCGTAATGGGACAAACCAGAGGTGATGGCTACACCTTC. It translates to CASSVMGQTRGDGYTF.

The gene calls are TRBV6-5 and TRBJ2-1, with D tentatively TRBD2 (6 bases). The CDR3 contains 16 residues. Germline values: CDR1 MNHEY, CDR2 SVGAGI. Trimming stripped 2 bases from V and 3 bases from J, with 14 bases between. The CDR3 is CASSYAGGISYNEQFF. The DNA of the CDR3 is TGTGCCAGCAGTTACGCCGGCGGGATAAGCTACAATGAGCAGTTCTTC.

This clone was seen a few times. The chain uses TRBV24-1 and TRBJ1-1, with no clear D. V was trimmed by 0 bases and J by 11 bases, leaving 12 bases between them. This CDR3 spans 13 amino acids. Germline CDR1 reads KGHDR; CDR2 reads SFDVKD. The CDR3, as DNA: TGTGCCACCAGTGATTTGTCGGGGAATGGGGCTTTCTTT. Translated, it gives CATSDLSGNGAFF.

This clone has more than one count but fewer than ten. The chain joins TRBV18 to TRBJ1-5; D may be TRBD1 (5 bases). The CDR3 has 17 residues. V lost 4 bases to trimming and J lost 3 bases, with 19 bases between them. The V gene's germline CDR1 is KGHSH and CDR2 LQKENI. The CDR3 region is CASSLGWEGRFNQPQHF. The CDR3 DNA reads as TGTGCCAGCTCACTCGGATGGGAGGGGCGCTTCAATCAGCCCCAGCATTTT.

This clone was observed a handful of times. V usage is TRBV5-1 and J usage is TRBJ1-1; TRBD1 might be the D (5 bases). The CDR3 is 14 residues long. Trimming cost V 2 bases and J 0 bases, with 8 bases left between them. Germline values: CDR1 SGHRS, CDR2 YFSETQ. CDR3 coding DNA: TGCGCCAGCAGCTTCCAGACAGTGAACACTGAAGCTTTCTTT. Translating it yields CASSFQTVNTEAFF.

The J gene is TRBJ2-3, the V gene TRBV20-1, with 11 positions matching TRBD1. V was clipped by 3 bases and J by 6 bases; unmatched bases: 8. This CDR3 is 15 amino acids long. CDR1 and CDR2 (germline): DFQATT, SNEGSKA (reference sequence). CDR3 DNA sequence: TGCAGTGCTAGTGAAGGACAGGGGGCATGGGATACGCAGTATTTT. Translated, it gives CSASEGQGAWDTQYF.

The J gene is TRBJ1-4, the V gene TRBV6-5, with unresolved D. V was trimmed by 6 bases and J by 3 bases, leaving 14 bases between them. This CDR3 has 15 residues. Per germline, CDR1 MNHEY and CDR2 SVGAGI. Written as DNA, the CDR3 is TGTGCCAGCAGGGATGCGGGGTGGCCTAATGAAAAACTGTTTTTT. Its translation: CASRDAGWPNEKLFF.

This clone was seen once. V and J are TRBV13 and TRBJ1-2, with D possibly matching TRBD1 (5 bases). This CDR3 is 15 amino acids long. CDR1 is PRHDT, CDR2 FYEKMQ, per germline (reference sequence). V gave up 5 bases and J gave up 4 bases, with 17 bases separating them. CDR3 in DNA: TGTGCCAGCAGCCTCGGAGCCCAGGGTGTCTATGGCTACACCTTC. It translates to CASSLGAQGVYGYTF.

The chain has TRBV7-6 and TRBJ1-3, with D hard to call. The CDR3 runs 16 residues. Trimming pared 2 bases from V and 2 bases from J, leaving 13 bases between. Germline loops: CDR1 SGHVS, CDR2 FNYEAQ. CDR3: CASSLIPGSTGNTIYF. The CDR3 region has the DNA TGTGCCAGCAGCTTAATCCCGGGAAGCACTGGAAACACCATATATTTT.

This rearrangement joins TRBV28 to TRBJ1-4, with D unresolved. The CDR3 covers 15 residues. V shed 6 bases and J shed 8 bases, with 19 bases lying between them. CDR1 is MDHEN and CDR2 is SYDVKM in the germline V gene. CDR3 loop: CASSPTGELNEKLFF. CDR3 DNA: TGTGCCAGCAGCCCCACCGGGGAGCTAAACGAAAAACTGTTTTTT.

The V gene is TRBV7-8, the J gene TRBJ2-7; D might be TRBD2 (5 bases). This CDR3 has 11 amino acids. Germline values: CDR1 SGHVS, CDR2 FQNEAQ. V dropped 6 bases and J dropped 5 bases, with 8 bases sitting between them. This chain's CDR3 is CASRSADEQYF. The CDR3 DNA sequence: TGTGCCAGCAGATCAGCGGACGAGCAGTACTTC. Using reference TRBV7-8 and TRBJ2-7 for the parts outside the CDR3, the full variable domain is GAGVSQSPRYKVAKRGQDVALRCDPISGHVSLFWYQQALGQGPEFLTYFQNEAQLDKSGLPSDRFFAERPEGSVSTLKIQRTQQEDSAVYLCASRSADEQYFGPGTRLTVT.

The chain couples TRBV2 to TRBJ1-2; 10 bases are a match to TRBD1. The trim removed 5 bases at V and 5 bases at J, leaving 5 bases unmatched. The CDR3 length is 14 residues. Germline V gives CDR1 SNHLY, CDR2 FYNNEI. The chain's CDR3 is CASSLGQGPYGYTF. DNA for the CDR3: TGTGCCAGCAGTTTGGGACAGGGGCCTTATGGCTACACCTTC.

The chain is built from TRBV7-3 and TRBJ1-1; D is possibly TRBD1 (6 bases). CDR1 is SGHTA and CDR2 is FQGTGA in the germline V gene. CDR3 length equals 16 residues. Trimming removed 0 bases from V and 1 base from J, with 12 bases in between. The CDR3 sequence: CASSLTPGQRNTEAFF. Written as DNA, the CDR3 is TGTGCCAGCAGCTTAACGCCCGGACAGAGGAACACTGAAGCTTTCTTT.

The chain combines TRBV11-2 with TRBJ2-2, with D perhaps matching TRBD1 (6 bases). Germline CDR1 and CDR2: SGHAT and FQNNGV. The V end lost 0 bases, the J end lost 2 bases, and 16 bases lay between the germline ends. CDR3 length: 18 amino acids. Written as DNA, the CDR3 is TGTGCCAGCAGCTTAGAATGGTGGCAGGGGACCAACACCGGGGAGCTGTTTTTT. Its protein is CASSLEWWQGTNTGELFF.

The chain has TRBV6-5 and TRBJ1-2; maybe TRBD1 (6 bases). V lost 8 bases and J 2 bases, leaving 12 bases between the germline ends. CDR3 length: 13 amino acids. Germline V gene data show CDR1 as MNHEY and CDR2 as SVGAGI. The CDR3 DNA sequence: TGTGCCAGCCGGGGACACGAAAACTATGGCTACACCTTC. This codes for CASRGHENYGYTF.

The chain links TRBV7-9 to TRBJ2-3; tentatively, D is TRBD2 (6 bases). Germline V gene lookup returns CDR1 SEHNR and CDR2 FQNEAQ (reference sequence). The ends were cut back, 5 bases at V and 4 bases at J, with 16 bases in the middle. The CDR3 covers 15 residues. The CDR3 coding sequence is TGTGCCAGCAGCCGGGAGTGGGAGCGTCCAGATACGCAGTATTTT. Protein sequence: CASSREWERPDTQYF.

The chain recombines TRBV6-6 with TRBJ1-1, with D tentatively TRBD1 (6 bases). This CDR3 spans 15 amino acids. The germline V gene encodes CDR1 MNHNY and CDR2 SVGAGI (reference sequence). V dropped 0 bases and J dropped 1 base, with 9 bases sitting between them. CDR3 DNA: TGTGCCAGCAGTTACTCCGGACAGTCGAACACTGAAGCTTTCTTT. It translates to CASSYSGQSNTEAFF.

The rearrangement joins TRBV5-1 to TRBJ1-6; 7 nucleotides line up with TRBD1. The CDR3 covers 14 residues. With V trimmed by 4 bases and J by 9 bases, 7 bases remained unmatched. Germline V gene lookup returns CDR1 SGHRS and CDR2 YFSETQ. This chain's CDR3 is CASSPQGRSSPLHF. The CDR3 nucleotides are TGCGCCAGCAGCCCACAGGGGAGGTCTTCACCCCTCCACTTT.